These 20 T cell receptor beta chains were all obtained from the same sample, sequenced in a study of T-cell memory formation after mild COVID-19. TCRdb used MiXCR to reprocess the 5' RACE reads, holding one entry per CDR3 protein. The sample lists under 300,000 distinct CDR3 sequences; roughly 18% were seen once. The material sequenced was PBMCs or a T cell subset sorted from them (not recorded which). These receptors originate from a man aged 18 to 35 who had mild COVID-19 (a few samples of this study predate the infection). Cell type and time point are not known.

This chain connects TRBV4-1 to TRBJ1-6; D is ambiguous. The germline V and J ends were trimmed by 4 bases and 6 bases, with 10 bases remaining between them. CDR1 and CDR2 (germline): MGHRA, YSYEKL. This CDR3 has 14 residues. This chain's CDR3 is CASSRDSGNSPLHF. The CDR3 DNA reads TGCGCCAGCAGCCGCGACTCTGGTAATTCACCCCTCCACTTT.

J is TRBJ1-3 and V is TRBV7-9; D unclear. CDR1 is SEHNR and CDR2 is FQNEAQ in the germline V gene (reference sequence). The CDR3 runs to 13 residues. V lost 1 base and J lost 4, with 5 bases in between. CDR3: CASSLVPGNTIYF. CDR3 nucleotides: TGTGCCAGCAGCTTAGTGCCCGGAAACACCATATATTTT.

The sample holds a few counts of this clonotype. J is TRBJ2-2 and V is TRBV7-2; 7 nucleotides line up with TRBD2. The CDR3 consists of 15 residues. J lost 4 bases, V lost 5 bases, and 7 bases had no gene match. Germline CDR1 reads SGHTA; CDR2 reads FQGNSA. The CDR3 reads CASSPESGVTGELFF. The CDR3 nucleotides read TGTGCCAGCAGCCCCGAGAGCGGGGTCACCGGGGAGCTGTTTTTT.

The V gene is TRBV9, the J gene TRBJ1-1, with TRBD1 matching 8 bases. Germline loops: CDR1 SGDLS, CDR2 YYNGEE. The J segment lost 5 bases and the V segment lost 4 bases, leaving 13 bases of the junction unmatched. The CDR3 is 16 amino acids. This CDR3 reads CASSRLTGASGTEAFF. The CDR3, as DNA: TGTGCCAGCAGCAGGCTGACAGGGGCATCGGGGACTGAAGCTTTCTTT.

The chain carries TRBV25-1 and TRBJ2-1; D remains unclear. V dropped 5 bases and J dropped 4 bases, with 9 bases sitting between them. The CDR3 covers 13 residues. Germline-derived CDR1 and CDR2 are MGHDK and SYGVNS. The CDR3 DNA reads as TGTGCCAGCAGTCACAGCGATTACAATGAGCAGTTCTTC. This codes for CASSHSDYNEQFF.

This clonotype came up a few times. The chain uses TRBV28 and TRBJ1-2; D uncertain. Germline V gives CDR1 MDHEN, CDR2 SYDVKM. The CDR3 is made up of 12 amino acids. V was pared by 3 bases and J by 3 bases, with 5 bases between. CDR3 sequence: CASSLWDYGYTF. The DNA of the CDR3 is TGTGCCAGCAGTTTGTGGGACTATGGCTACACCTTC.

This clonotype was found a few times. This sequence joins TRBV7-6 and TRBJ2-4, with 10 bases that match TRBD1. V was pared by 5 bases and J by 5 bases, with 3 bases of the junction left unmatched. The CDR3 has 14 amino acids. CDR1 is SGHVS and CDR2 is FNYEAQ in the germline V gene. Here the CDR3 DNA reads TGTGCCAGCAGCATGGGACAGGGGCAAAACATTCAGTACTTC. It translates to CASSMGQGQNIQYF.

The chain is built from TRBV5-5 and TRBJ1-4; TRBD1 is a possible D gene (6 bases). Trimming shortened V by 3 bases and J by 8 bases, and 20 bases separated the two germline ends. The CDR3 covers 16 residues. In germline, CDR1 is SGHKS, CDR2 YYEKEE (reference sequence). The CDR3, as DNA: TGTGCCAGCAGCTACACTACAGGGTTTGTCGACGAAAAACTGTTTTTT. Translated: CASSYTTGFVDEKLFF.

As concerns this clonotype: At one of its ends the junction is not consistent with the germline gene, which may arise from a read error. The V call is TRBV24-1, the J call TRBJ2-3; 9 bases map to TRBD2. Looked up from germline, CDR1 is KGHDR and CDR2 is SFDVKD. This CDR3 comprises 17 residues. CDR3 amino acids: CATSDFRGGGAADTKYF. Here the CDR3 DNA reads TGTGCCACCAGTGATTTTCGCGGCGGGGGGGCTGCAGATACGAAGTATTTT.

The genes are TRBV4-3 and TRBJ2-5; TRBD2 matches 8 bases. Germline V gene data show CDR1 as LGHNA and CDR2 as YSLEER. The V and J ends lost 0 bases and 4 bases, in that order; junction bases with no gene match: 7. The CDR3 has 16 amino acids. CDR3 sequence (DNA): TGCGCCAGCAGCCAAGATCGCGGGGGGTGGGCAGAGACCCAGTACTTC. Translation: CASSQDRGGWAETQYF.

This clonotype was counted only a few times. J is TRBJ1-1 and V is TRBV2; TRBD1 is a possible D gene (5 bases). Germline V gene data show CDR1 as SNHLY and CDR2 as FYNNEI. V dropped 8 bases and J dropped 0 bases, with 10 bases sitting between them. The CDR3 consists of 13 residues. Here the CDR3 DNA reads TGTGCCAGCCCAACAGGCATGAACACTGAAGCTTTCTTT. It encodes CASPTGMNTEAFF. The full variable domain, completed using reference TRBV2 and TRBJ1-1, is EPEVTQTPSHQVTQMGQEVILRCVPISNHLYFYWYRQILGQKVEFLVSFYNNEISEKSEIFDDQFSVERPDGSNFTLKIRSTKLEDSAMYFCASPTGMNTEAFFGQGTRLTVV.

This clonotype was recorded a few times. The CDR3 sequence is CASRGHGLGGYTF. The CDR3 bases are TGTGCCAGCAGGGGGCATGGGTTAGGCGGCTACACCTTC. This chain uses TRBV27 with TRBJ1-2, with D perhaps matching TRBD1 (5 bases). The V end lost 6 bases, the J end lost 8 bases, and 16 bases lay between the germline ends. Per the germline V gene, CDR1 is MNHEY and CDR2 is SMNVEV (reference sequence). This CDR3 contains 13 residues.

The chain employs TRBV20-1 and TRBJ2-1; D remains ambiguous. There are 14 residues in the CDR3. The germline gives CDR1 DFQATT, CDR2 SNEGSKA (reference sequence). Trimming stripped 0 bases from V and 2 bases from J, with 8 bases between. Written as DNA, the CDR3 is TGCAGTGCTAGAGATCCTATAGCCTACAATGAGCAGTTCTTC. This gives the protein CSARDPIAYNEQFF.

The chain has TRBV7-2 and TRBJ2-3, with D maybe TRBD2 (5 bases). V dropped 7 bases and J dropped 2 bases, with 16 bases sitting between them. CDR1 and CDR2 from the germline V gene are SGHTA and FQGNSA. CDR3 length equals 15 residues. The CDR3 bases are TGTGCCAGCAACCAAAACGGGGTACACACAGATACGCAGTATTTT. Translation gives CASNQNGVHTDTQYF.

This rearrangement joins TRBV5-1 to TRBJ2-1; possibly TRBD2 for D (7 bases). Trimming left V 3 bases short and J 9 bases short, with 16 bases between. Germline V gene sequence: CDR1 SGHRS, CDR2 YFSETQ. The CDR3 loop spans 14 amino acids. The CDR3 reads CASSSEGGGAEQFF. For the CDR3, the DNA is TGCGCCAGCAGCTCTGAGGGCGGGGGCGCTGAGCAGTTCTTC.

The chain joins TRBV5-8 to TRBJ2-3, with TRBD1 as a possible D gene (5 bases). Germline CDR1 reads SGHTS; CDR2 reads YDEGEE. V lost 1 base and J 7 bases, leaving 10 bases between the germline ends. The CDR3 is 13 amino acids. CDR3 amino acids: CASSLRGRYTQYF. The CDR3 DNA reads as TGTGCCAGCAGCTTGAGGGGTCGGTATACGCAGTATTTT.

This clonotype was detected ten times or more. The DNA of the CDR3 is TGTGCCAGCAGCCACGACGATCAGGGGCAGTACGTC. Protein sequence: CASSHDDQGQYV. J is TRBJ2-7 and V is TRBV7-9, with TRBD1 as a possible D gene (5 bases). This CDR3 is built from 12 residues. V lost 5 bases, J lost 9 bases, and 14 bases lay in between. Germline V gene lookup returns CDR1 SEHNR and CDR2 FQNEAQ (reference sequence).

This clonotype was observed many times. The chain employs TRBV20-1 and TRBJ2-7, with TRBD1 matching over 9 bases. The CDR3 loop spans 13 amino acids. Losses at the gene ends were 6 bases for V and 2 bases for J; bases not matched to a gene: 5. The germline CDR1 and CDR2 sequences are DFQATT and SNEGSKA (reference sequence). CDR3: CSAEGTGTYEQYV. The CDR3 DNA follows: TGCAGTGCAGAGGGGACAGGGACCTACGAGCAGTACGTC.

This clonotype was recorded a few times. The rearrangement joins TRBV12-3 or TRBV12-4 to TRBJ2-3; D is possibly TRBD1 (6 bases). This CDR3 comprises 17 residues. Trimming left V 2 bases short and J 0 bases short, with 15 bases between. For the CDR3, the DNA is TGTGCCAGCAGTTTACGGCCTGGGGGCCCGAGCACAGATACGCAGTATTTT. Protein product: CASSLRPGGPSTDTQYF.

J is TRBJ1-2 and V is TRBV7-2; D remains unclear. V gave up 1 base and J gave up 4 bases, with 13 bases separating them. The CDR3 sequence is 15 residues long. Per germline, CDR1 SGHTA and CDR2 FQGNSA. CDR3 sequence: CASSLVMEGSYGYTF. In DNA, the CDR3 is TGTGCCAGCAGCTTAGTAATGGAGGGTAGCTATGGCTACACCTTC.